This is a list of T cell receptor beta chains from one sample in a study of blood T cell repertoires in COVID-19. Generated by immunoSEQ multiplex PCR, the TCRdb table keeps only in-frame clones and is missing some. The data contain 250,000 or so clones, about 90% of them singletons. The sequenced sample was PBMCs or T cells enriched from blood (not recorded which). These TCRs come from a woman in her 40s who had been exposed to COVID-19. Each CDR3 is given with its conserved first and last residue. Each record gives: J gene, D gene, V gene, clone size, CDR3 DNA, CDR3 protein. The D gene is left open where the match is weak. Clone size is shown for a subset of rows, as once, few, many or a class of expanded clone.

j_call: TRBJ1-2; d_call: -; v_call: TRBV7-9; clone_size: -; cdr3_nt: TGTGCCAGCAGCTTCTCAGGGAAGGGCGATGGCTACACCTTC; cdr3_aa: CASSFSGKGDGYTF
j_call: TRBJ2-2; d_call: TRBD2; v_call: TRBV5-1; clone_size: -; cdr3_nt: TGTGCCAGCAGCGTACTGCCGGGACTAGCGGGAGTGTCAACCGGGGAGCTGTTTTTT; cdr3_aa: CASSVLPGLAGVSTGELFF
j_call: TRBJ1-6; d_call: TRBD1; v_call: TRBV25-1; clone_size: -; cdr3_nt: TGTGCCAGCAGTGAGGGCGGGACAGGAGATAATTCACCCCTCCACTTT; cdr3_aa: CASSEGGTGDNSPLHF
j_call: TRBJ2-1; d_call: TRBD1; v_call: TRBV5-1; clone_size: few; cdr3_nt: TGTGCCAGCAGCGTAGGGGGCGCAAGCAACAATGAGCAGTTCTTC; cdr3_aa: CASSVGGASNNEQFF
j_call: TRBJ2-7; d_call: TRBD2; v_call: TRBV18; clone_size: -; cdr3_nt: TGTGCCAGCTCACCGGGAGGGGTTCAGCTGGGCTACGAGCAGTACTTC; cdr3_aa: CASSPGGVQLGYEQYF
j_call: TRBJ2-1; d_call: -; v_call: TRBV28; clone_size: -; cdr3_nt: TGTGCCAGCACCGACAGCACCTACAATGAGCAGTTCTTC; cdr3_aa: CASTDSTYNEQFF
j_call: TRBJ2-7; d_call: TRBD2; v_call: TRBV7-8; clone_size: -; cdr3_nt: TGTGCCAGCAGCCGAGGGACTAGCGGGGGGCCCAGCTCCTACGAGCAGTACTTC; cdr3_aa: CASSRGTSGGPSSYEQYF
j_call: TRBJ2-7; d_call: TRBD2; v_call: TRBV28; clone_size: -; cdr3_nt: TGTGCCAGCAGTCCTGGGACTAGCGGGGTCCTGAAGCAGTACTTC; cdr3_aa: CASSPGTSGVLKQYF
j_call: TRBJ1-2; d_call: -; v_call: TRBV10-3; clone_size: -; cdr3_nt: TGTCGAACTTCGGCCGGGGACACCCTTAACTATGGCTACACCTTC; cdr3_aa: CRTSAGDTLNYGYTF
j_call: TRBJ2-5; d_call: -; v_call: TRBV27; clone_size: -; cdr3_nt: TGTGCCAGCAGCCCCACGGAGCAGAGTCAAGAGACCCAGTACTTC; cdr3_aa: CASSPTEQSQETQYF
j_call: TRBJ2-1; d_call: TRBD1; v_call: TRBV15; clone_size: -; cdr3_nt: TGTGCCACCAGCAAGGGGACAGGGGTAACCTACAATGAGCAGTTCTTC; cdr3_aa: CATSKGTGVTYNEQFF
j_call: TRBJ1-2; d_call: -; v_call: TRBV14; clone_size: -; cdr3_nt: TGTGCCAGCAGCCAAGGCACAGTCTTCTATGGCTACACCTTC; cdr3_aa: CASSQGTVFYGYTF
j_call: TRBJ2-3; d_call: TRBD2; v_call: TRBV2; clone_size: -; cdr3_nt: TGTGCCAGCAGGAGGACTAGCGGGGCAGATACGCAGTATTTT; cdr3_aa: CASRRTSGADTQYF
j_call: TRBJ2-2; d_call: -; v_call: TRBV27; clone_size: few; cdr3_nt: TGTGCCAGCTCCTACAGGGGGGGCGGGGAGCTGTTTTTT; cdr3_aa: CASSYRGGGELFF
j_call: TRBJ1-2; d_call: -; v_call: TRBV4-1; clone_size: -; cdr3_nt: TGCGCCAGCAGCCTCCGGACAGAGTCTAACTATGGCTACACCTTC; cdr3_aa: CASSLRTESNYGYTF
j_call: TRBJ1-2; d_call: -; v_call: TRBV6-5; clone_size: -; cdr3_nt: TGTGCCAGCAGTAACCCTTCAGTTCTCTATGGCTACACCTTC; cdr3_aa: CASSNPSVLYGYTF
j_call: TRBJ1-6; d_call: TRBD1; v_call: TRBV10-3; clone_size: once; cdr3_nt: TGTGCCATCAGGGGACAGGGTGGCTCTAATTCACCCCTCCACTTT; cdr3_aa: CAIRGQGGSNSPLHF
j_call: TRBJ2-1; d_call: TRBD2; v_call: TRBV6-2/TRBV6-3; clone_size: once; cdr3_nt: TGTGCCAGCAGTTCAGCTAGCGGGAGGGCCGGGTTCACTCGCCATGAGCAGTTCTTC; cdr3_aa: CASSSASGRAGFTRHEQFF
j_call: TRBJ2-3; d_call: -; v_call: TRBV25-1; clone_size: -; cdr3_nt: TGTGCCAGCAGACTAGCTGCAGATACGCAGTATTTT; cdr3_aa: CASRLAADTQYF
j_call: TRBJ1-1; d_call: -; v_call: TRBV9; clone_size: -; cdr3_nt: TGTGCCAGCAGCCGCGGGGATGAGAGCACTGAAGCTTTCTTT; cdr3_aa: CASSRGDESTEAFF
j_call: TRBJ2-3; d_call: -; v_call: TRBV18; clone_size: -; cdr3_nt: TGTGCCAGCTCACCGCCGAGCGCGGGAAGGACAGATACGCAGTATTTT; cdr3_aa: CASSPPSAGRTDTQYF
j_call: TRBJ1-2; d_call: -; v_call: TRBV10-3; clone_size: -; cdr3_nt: TGTGCCATCAGTGAGTTTGAGCTTAACTATGGCTACACCTTC; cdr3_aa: CAISEFELNYGYTF
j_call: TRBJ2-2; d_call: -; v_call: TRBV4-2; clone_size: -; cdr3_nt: TGTGCCAGCAGCCAGCCTAGCGTCAACACCGGGGAGCTGTTTTTT; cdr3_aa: CASSQPSVNTGELFF
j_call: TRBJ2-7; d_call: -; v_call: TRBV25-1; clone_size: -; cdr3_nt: TGTGCCAGCAGTCCAGGGTGGATTAGTTACGAGCAGTACTTC; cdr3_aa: CASSPGWISYEQYF
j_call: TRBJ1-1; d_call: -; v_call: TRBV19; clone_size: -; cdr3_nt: TGTGCCAGTATGTTCCTGGCAGTGAACACTGAAGCTTTCTTT; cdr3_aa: CASMFLAVNTEAFF
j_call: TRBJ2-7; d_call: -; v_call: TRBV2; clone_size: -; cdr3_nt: TGTGCCAGCAGGTTCCTAGCGGCCCCAGGGGCCTACGAGCAGTACTTC; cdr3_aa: CASRFLAAPGAYEQYF
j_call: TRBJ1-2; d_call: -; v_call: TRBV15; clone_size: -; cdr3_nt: TGTGCCACCAGCAGAGATCTCGGGGACTTTGGCTACACCTTC; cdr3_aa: CATSRDLGDFGYTF
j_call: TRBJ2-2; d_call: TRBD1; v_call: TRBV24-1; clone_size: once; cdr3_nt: TGTGCCACCAGTGACCCCGGGACAGGGAGAACCGGGGAGCTGTTTTTT; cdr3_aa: CATSDPGTGRTGELFF
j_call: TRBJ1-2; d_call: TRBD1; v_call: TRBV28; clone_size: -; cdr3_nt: TGTGCCAGCAGTTTAGGGACAGGGGGGATCGGCTACACCTTC; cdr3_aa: CASSLGTGGIGYTF
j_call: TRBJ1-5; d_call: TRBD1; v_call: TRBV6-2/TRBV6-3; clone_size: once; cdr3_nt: TGTGCCAGCAGTTACCCAGACAGGGGGATAGGGCAGCCCCAGCATTTT; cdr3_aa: CASSYPDRGIGQPQHF
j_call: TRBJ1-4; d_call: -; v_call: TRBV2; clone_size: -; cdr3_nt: TGTGCCAGCAGTGAGGGGAGGGAAAAACTGTTTTTT; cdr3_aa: CASSEGREKLFF
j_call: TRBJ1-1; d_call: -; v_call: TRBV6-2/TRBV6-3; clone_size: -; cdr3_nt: TGTGCCAGCAGTTACGAACGGAGCATGAACACTGAAGCTTTCTTT; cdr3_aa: CASSYERSMNTEAFF
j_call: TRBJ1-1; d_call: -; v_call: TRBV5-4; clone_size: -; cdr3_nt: TGTGCCAGCAGCTTGGCCCTACAGGGCACTGAAGCTTTCTTT; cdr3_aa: CASSLALQGTEAFF
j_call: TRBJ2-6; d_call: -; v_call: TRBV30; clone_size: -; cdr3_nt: TGTGCCTGGAGTGTCGGAGGTACCTCTGGGGCCAACGTCCTGACTTTC; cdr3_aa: CAWSVGGTSGANVLTF
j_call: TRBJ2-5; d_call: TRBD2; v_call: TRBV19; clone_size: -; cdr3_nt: TGTGCCAGTAGTTTACCTGGGACTAGCGTCTTCGGAGAGACCCAGTACTTC; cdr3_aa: CASSLPGTSVFGETQYF
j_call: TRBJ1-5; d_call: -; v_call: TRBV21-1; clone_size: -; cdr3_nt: TGTGCCAGCAGCAAACGGTTTTTCACGGGGGACAGGTCCCCTCAGCCCCAGCATTTT; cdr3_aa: CASSKRFFTGDRSPQPQHF
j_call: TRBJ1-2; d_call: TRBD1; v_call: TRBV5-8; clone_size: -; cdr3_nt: TGTGCCAGCAGCTCCGACACAGGGGTAGAATCCTATGGCTACACCTTC; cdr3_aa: CASSSDTGVESYGYTF
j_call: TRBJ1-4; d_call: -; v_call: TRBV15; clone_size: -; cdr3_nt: TGTGCCACCAGCAGAGTTCCGGGTCCGGGGAATGAAAAACTGTTTTTT; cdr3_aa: CATSRVPGPGNEKLFF
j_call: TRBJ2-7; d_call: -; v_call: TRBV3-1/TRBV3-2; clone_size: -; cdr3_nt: TGTGCCAGCAGCCAGTTCGGGAGTCGGCTCGAGCAGTACTTC; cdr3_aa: CASSQFGSRLEQYF
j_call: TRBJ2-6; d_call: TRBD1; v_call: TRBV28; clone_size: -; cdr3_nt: TGTGCCAGCTCCCAGGGGGATAACTCTGGGGCCAACGTCCTGACTTTC; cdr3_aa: CASSQGDNSGANVLTF
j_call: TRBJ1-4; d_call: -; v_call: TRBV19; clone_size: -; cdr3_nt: TGTGCCAGCCATACAGGGTATGAAAAACTGTTTTTT; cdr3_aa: CASHTGYEKLFF
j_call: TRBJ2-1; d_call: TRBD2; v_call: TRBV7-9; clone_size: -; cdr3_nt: TGTGCCAGCAGCTCTAGCGGGGGAATCTCCTACAATGAGCAGTTCTTC; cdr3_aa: CASSSSGGISYNEQFF